One sample yielded the 29 T cell receptor beta chains listed below, sequenced in a study of T cells in Graves' hyperthyroidism and ophthalmopathy (dated by TCRdb to the late 2010s). The library was generated by multiplex PCR. Instrument used: Illumina HiSeq 2000. The TCR beta CDR3 regions were amplified from the RNA transcripts. For the first round of RT-PCR on the TCR CDR3, the HTBI primer set was used together with the Qiagen OneStep RT-PCR kit. TCRdb ran its own pipeline on the public reads, namely fastp trimming at Q25 and MiXCR clone calling, and kept in-frame beta chains. Merged by CDR3 protein, the rows form single entries marked with the most common genes and DNA. The sample records 450,000 to 550,000 distinct CDR3 sequences, 24% of which are singletons. Around 11% of the sample comes from the top ten. The sample taken for sequencing was blood. The receptors derive from a woman in her thirties with Graves' ophthalmopathy.

In this sample, this clonotype turned up a few times. With a much larger clone just one base away, this may be a read error. V is TRBV28 and J is TRBJ2-5, with D perhaps assigned TRBD1 or TRBD2 (6 bases each). Per germline, CDR1 MDHEN and CDR2 SYDVKM. CDR3 length equals 14 residues. The CDR3 is CAGSDGGLRETQYF. CDR3 coding DNA: TGTGCCGGCAGTGATGGGGGGCTTCGAGAGACCCAGTACTTC.

This clonotype has ten or more counts. The chain joins TRBV20-1 to TRBJ1-5; no reliable D call. V was trimmed by 0 bases and J by 1 base, leaving 10 bases between them. The germline V gene has CDR1 DFQATT and CDR2 SNEGSKA (reference sequence). This CDR3 has 15 amino acids. This CDR3 reads CSAREYGLSNQPQHF. The CDR3 nucleotides read TGCAGTGCTAGAGAGTATGGGTTGAGCAATCAGCCCCAGCATTTT.

About this clonotype itself: A much larger clone differs by one base, so this may be a read error. This is likely a read error, given that the CDR3 carries no conserved phenylalanine or tryptophan at its end. The chain joins TRBV6-1 to TRBJ1-5; D unclear. The CDR3 spans 13 residues. V was trimmed by 7 bases and J by 4 bases, leaving 11 bases between them. CDR1 and CDR2 from the germline V gene are MNHNS and SASEGT. The CDR3 loop reads CASTSSRNQPQHL. CDR3 DNA: TGTGCCAGCACCTCAAGTAGGAATCAGCCCCAGCATTTG.

This clonotype was recorded a few times. The chain is built from TRBV4-1 and TRBJ1-3; 8 bases map to TRBD1. The germline CDR1 and CDR2 sequences are MGHRA and YSYEKL. V was clipped by 2 bases and J by 4 bases; unmatched bases: 7. This CDR3 contains 16 residues. The CDR3 nucleotides are TGCGCCAGCAGCCAACCTAGACAGGGGAAAGGAAACACCATATATTTT. This sequence encodes CASSQPRQGKGNTIYF.

This clonotype has ten or more counts. This rearrangement joins TRBV6-5 to TRBJ2-7, with 12 bases that match TRBD2. This CDR3 comprises 15 residues. The trim removed 2 bases at V and 5 bases at J, leaving 4 bases unmatched. In germline, CDR1 is MNHEY, CDR2 SVGAGI. The CDR3 nucleotides are TGTGCCAGCAGTTACACACTAGCGGGGGGCAACGAGCAGTACTTC. Encoded protein: CASSYTLAGGNEQYF.

This clonotype showed up many times. The V call is TRBV7-9, the J call TRBJ2-7; perhaps TRBD2 as D (6 bases). The CDR3 totals 13 residues. The V end was cut by 5 bases, the J end by 2 bases, with 10 bases between. Germline assignment: CDR1 SEHNR and CDR2 FQNEAQ (reference sequence). The CDR3 DNA is TGTGCCAGCAGCCGGGGGATCACCTACGAGCAGTACTTC. This codes for CASSRGITYEQYF.

In this sample, this clonotype turned up a few times. The rearrangement links TRBV7-2 to TRBJ1-6; D gene uncertain. The germline CDR1 and CDR2 sequences are SGHTA and FQGNSA. The CDR3 has 14 amino acids. V was pared by 5 bases and J by 7 bases, with 12 bases between. CDR3 residues: CASSPQQNNSPLHF. CDR3 nucleotide sequence: TGTGCCAGCAGCCCTCAGCAGAACAATTCACCCCTCCACTTT.

This chain joins TRBV12-3 or TRBV12-4 and TRBJ1-5; D remains unclear. V was shortened by 7 bases and J by 6 bases, with 16 bases between the two germline ends. The length of the CDR3 is 14 residues. CDR3 DNA: TGTGCCAGCACCTTCACCGGAGGCCTTCAGCCCCAGCATTTT. Its protein product is CASTFTGGLQPQHF.

This chain joins TRBV19 and TRBJ1-1, with D unclear. The ends were cut back, 0 bases at V and 1 base at J, with 21 bases in the middle. The CDR3 is 19 residues long. Germline V CDR1 and CDR2: LNHDA, SQIVND (reference sequence). The CDR3 DNA is TGTGCCAGTAGTATAGAAGCGGGAAGACGATGGAAGGCGAACACTGAAGCTTTCTTT. Its translation is CASSIEAGRRWKANTEAFF.

This clonotype was recorded many times. The chain is built from TRBV20-1 and TRBJ1-5, with 11 nucleotides matching TRBD1. The trim removed 3 bases at V and 6 bases at J, leaving 4 bases unmatched. This CDR3 contains 14 residues. Germline CDR1 DFQATT, CDR2 SNEGSKA (reference sequence). The CDR3 nucleotides are TGCAGTGCTAGTTGGGACAGGGGGTTTCAGCCCCAGCATTTT. Its protein product is CSASWDRGFQPQHF.

This clonotype was picked up many times. CDR3 DNA sequence: TGTGCCAGCAGCCTCCAGGGGGGATATGGCTACACCTTC. It codes for CASSLQGGYGYTF. The rearrangement links TRBV6-2 or TRBV6-3 to TRBJ1-2; the match to TRBD1 covers 7 bases. This CDR3 is built from 13 residues. V shed 6 bases, J shed 5 bases, and the junction held 6 bases outside the gene matches. Germline CDR1 is MNHEY and CDR2 is SVGEGT.

This clonotype has ten or more counts. The V and J genes are TRBV6-4 and TRBJ2-3; 8 nucleotides match TRBD2. CDR1 MRHNA and CDR2 SNTAGT come from the germline V gene. After removal of 11 bases from V and 0 bases from J, the junction contained 16 bases not matched to a gene. The CDR3 totals 17 residues. Written as DNA, the CDR3 is TGTGCCGGAGGGGGGAGCGGGGGCGAAACTAGCACAGATACGCAGTATTTT. It is translated as CAGGGSGGETSTDTQYF.

This clonotype showed up many times. This rearrangement joins TRBV29-1 to TRBJ2-7; D is undetermined. The V gene lost 7 bases and the J gene lost 0 bases, with 13 bases spanning the gap. CDR1 and CDR2 from the germline V gene are SQVTM and ANQGSEA. The CDR3 has 13 residues. Here the CDR3 DNA reads TGCAGCGCAGAAAACGATTACTCCTACGAGCAGTACTTC. Protein: CSAENDYSYEQYF.

The sample holds many counts of this clonotype. J is TRBJ1-1 and V is TRBV6-5, with unresolved D. V lost 2 bases to trimming and J lost 11 bases, with 9 bases between them. CDR3 length equals 11 residues. In germline, CDR1 is MNHEY, CDR2 SVGAGI. The CDR3 reads CASSYGFSAFF. The CDR3 nucleotides are TGTGCCAGCAGTTACGGCTTTTCGGCTTTCTTT.

This clonotype appeared many times. The rearrangement links TRBV28 to TRBJ2-2; 10 bases align to TRBD2. Germline lookup yields CDR1 MDHEN and CDR2 SYDVKM. The CDR3 runs to 19 residues. V was pared by 9 bases and J by 3 bases, with 19 bases of the junction left unmatched. The CDR3 here is CASSDLLAGSFTDTGELFF. CDR3 coding DNA: TGTGCCAGTAGTGACCTACTAGCGGGGAGCTTTACCGACACCGGGGAGCTGTTTTTT.

The gene calls are TRBV6-5 and TRBJ1-1, with TRBD1 as a possible D gene (5 bases). The V gene lost 0 bases and the J gene lost 0 bases, with 8 bases spanning the gap. The CDR3 covers 15 residues. In germline, CDR1 is MNHEY, CDR2 SVGAGI. In DNA form, the CDR3 reads TGTGCCAGCAGTTACTCGGCGGGGCTGAACACTGAAGCTTTCTTT. Translated, it gives CASSYSAGLNTEAFF.

In its sample, this clonotype was seen many times. The chain uses TRBV6-5 and TRBJ1-2; D unclear. The CDR3 is 11 amino acids. From germline, CDR1 is MNHEY and CDR2 SVGAGI. Trimming took off 7 bases at V and 1 base at J, with 4 bases between the two ends. The DNA for the CDR3 is TGTGCCAGCAAGGTTAACTATGGCTACACCTTC. Protein product: CASKVNYGYTF.

At least ten counts were recorded for this clonotype. J is TRBJ1-5 and V is TRBV12-3 or TRBV12-4; D not certain. This CDR3 contains 15 residues. V lost 1 base, J lost 2 bases, and 9 bases lay in between. CDR3 nucleotide sequence: TGTGCCAGCAGTTTAGACATCGTGGGCAATCAGCCCCAGCATTTT. This gives the protein CASSLDIVGNQPQHF.

In its sample, this clonotype was seen many times. The chain couples TRBV20-1 to TRBJ2-2; 7 bases map to TRBD1. The V gene's germline CDR1 is DFQATT and CDR2 SNEGSKA (reference sequence). Trimming removed 4 bases from V and 1 base from J; junction bases left unmatched: 3. The CDR3 contains 14 residues. In nucleotides, the CDR3 is TGCAGTGCTAAGGGACAGTGGAACACCGGGGAGCTGTTTTTT. It codes for CSAKGQWNTGELFF.

Ten or more counts support this clonotype. The rearrangement links TRBV28 to TRBJ2-7; perhaps TRBD1 as D (5 bases). Trimming took off 6 bases at V and 4 bases at J, with 19 bases between the two ends. The CDR3 has 15 amino acids. The V gene's germline CDR1 is MDHEN and CDR2 SYDVKM. This chain's CDR3 is CASSHNVPGNYEQYF. CDR3 DNA: TGTGCCAGCAGCCATAACGTCCCAGGGAATTACGAGCAGTACTTC.

This clonotype was seen a few times. The V and J genes are TRBV10-3 and TRBJ2-7; 11 nucleotides agree with TRBD2. J was trimmed by 0 bases and V by 4 bases; bases with no gene match: 5. Germline CDR1 reads ENHRY; CDR2 reads SYGVKD. The CDR3 is 16 residues long. The CDR3 DNA is TGTGCCATCAGTGCCCCCGGGACTAGCGGCTCCTACGAGCAGTACTTC. As protein: CAISAPGTSGSYEQYF.

In its sample, this clonotype was seen many times. The chain has TRBV5-1 and TRBJ2-2, with TRBD1 matching 7 bases. J gave up 4 bases and V 0 bases, and 6 bases lay outside the gene matches. Germline values: CDR1 SGHRS, CDR2 YFSETQ. This CDR3 is 16 amino acids long. CDR3 loop: CASSLARGTVTGELFF. In DNA, the CDR3 is TGCGCCAGCAGCTTGGCCAGGGGGACAGTCACCGGGGAGCTGTTTTTT. Full variable domain (outside the CDR3, taken from reference TRBV5-1 and TRBJ2-2): KAGVTQTPRYLIKTRGQQVTLSCSPISGHRSVSWYQQTPGQGLQFLFEYFSETQRNKGNFPGRFSGRQFSNSRSEMNVSTLELGDSALYLCASSLARGTVTGELFFGEGSRLTVL.

This clonotype was recorded at least ten times. The chain carries TRBV4-2 and TRBJ2-7; tentatively, D is TRBD2 (7 bases). The germline gives CDR1 LGHNA, CDR2 YNFKEQ. The CDR3 covers 16 residues. Trimming shortened V by 3 bases and J by 7 bases, and 22 bases separated the two germline ends. The CDR3 DNA sequence: TGTGCCAGCAGCCACCCGGGGGGCAGGGATAAGCGGGAGCAGTACTTC. Protein product: CASSHPGGRDKREQYF.

The chain employs TRBV19 and TRBJ1-1; TRBD1 aligns across 9 bases. The CDR3 totals 15 residues. Trimming took 5 bases from V and 6 from J; bases not matched to a gene: 10. In germline, CDR1 is LNHDA, CDR2 SQIVND (reference sequence). Here the CDR3 reads CASSPQQGARPEAFF. The CDR3 DNA sequence: TGTGCCAGTAGTCCCCAACAGGGGGCGCGTCCTGAAGCTTTCTTT.

This clonotype was detected only a few times. The gene calls are TRBV10-3 and TRBJ2-7, with 9 bases matching TRBD1. Trimming cost V 8 bases and J 0 bases; bases outside gene matches: 8. In germline, CDR1 is ENHRY, CDR2 SYGVKD. The CDR3 length is 15 residues. CDR3 loop: CAIGNGQGSSYEQYF. DNA for the CDR3: TGTGCCATCGGAAACGGACAGGGGAGCTCCTACGAGCAGTACTTC.

This clonotype appeared many times. V is TRBV4-1 and J is TRBJ2-5; 10 bases line up with TRBD2. Germline assignment: CDR1 MGHRA and CDR2 YSYEKL. Trimming cost V 4 bases and J 0 bases; bases outside gene matches: 5. The length of the CDR3 is 16 residues. The chain's CDR3 is CASSLLSGGNQETQYF. The CDR3 nucleotides are TGCGCCAGCAGCCTCCTTAGCGGGGGGAACCAAGAGACCCAGTACTTC.

This clonotype occurred many times. A read error may produce the germline difference seen at one junction end. The genes are TRBV4-1 and TRBJ1-2; D is perhaps TRBD1 (6 bases). The germline V gene has CDR1 MGHRA and CDR2 YSYEKL. The CDR3 totals 14 residues. CDR3 sequence: CASSQDQGSRGYTF. The CDR3 DNA is TGTGCCAGCAGCCAAGATCAGGGGAGTCGTGGCTACACCTTC.

This clonotype was seen a single time. This sequence joins TRBV27 and TRBJ2-7; 11 positions match TRBD2. The length of the CDR3 is 16 residues. V lost 0 bases to trimming and J lost 2 bases; unmatched junction nucleotides: 3. The germline V gene encodes CDR1 MNHEY and CDR2 SMNVEV (reference sequence). DNA for the CDR3: TGTGCCAGCAGTTTATCAAGACTAGCGGGAACCTACGAGCAGTACTTC. It specifies CASSLSRLAGTYEQYF.

This chain uses TRBV30 with TRBJ1-3, with D perhaps TRBD1 (6 bases). The CDR3 runs 14 residues. V was shortened by 7 bases and J by 2 bases, with 15 bases between the two germline ends. The germline V gene encodes CDR1 GTSNPN and CDR2 SVGIG (reference sequence). The CDR3 DNA follows: TGTGCCTCCGGGACACATCCTGCTGGAAACACCATATATTTT. It translates to CASGTHPAGNTIYF.